The source of this T cell receptor (beta chain) is a study of T cell responses to AZD1222 COVID-19 vaccine. The study, taken as a whole, reports: Distributed over spike, vaccine-associated CD4 TCRs predominated at 160-218 and 743-854. Mostly white British, mostly female donors; authors suggested clonal diversity may be underestimated. Once two AZD1222 doses were given, Spike-specific TCR breadth and depth went up. At baseline, seropositivity was found in only 5 to 7 AZD1222 recipients.

Generated by immunoSEQ multiplex PCR, the TCRdb table keeps only in-frame clones and is missing some. The table has 130,000 or so clones, approximately 88% seen once. Germline V gene data show CDR1 as KGHSH and CDR2 as LQKENI. This CDR3 comprises 16 residues. The V gene end was trimmed by 4 bases and the J gene end by 8 bases; junction bases not matched to a gene: 13. As to this clone: Its cognate antigen is unknown.

Sequences were derived from peripheral blood, sampled on day 0 of AZD1222 vaccination. This chain uses TRBV18 with TRBJ1-2; 10 positions agree with TRBD1. This receptor was taken from an adult in good health. CDR3 sequence: CASSLGQGPAYGGYTF. For the CDR3, the DNA is TGTGCCAGCTCACTGGGACAGGGGCCCGCCTACGGGGGCTACACCTTC. Complete variable domain (other parts from reference TRBV18 and TRBJ1-2): NAGVMQNPRHLVRRRGQEARLRCSPMKGHSHVYWYRQLPEEGLKFMVYLQKENIIDESGMPKERFSAEFPKEGPSILRIQQVVRGDSAAYFCASSLGQGPAYGGYTFGSGTRLTVV.